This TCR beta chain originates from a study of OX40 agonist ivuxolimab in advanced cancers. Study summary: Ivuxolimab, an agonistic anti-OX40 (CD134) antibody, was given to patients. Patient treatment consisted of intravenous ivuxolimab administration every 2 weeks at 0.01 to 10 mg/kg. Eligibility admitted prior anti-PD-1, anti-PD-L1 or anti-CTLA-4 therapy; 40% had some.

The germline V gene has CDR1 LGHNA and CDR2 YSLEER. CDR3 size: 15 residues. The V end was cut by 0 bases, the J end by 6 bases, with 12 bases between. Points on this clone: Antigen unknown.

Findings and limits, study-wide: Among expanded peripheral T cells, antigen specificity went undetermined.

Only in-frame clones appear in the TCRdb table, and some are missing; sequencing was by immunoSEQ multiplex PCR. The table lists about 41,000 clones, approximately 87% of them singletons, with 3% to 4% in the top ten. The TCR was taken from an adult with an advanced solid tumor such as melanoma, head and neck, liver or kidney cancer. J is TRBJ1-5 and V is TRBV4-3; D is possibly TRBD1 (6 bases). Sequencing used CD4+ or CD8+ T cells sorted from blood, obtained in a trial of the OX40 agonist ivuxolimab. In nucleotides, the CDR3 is TGCGCCAGCAGCCAAGATGCAGGGGCTGGTCAGCCCCAGCATTTT. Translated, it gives CASSQDAGAGQPQHF.